Shown below are 10 T cell receptor beta chains from a single sample sequenced in a study of T cell changes during pregnancy in multiple sclerosis. Some clones are missing from TCRdb's copy, which holds only in-frame ones; the method was immunoSEQ multiplex PCR. The data contain fewer than 80,000 clones, about 90% of them singletons. Material: peripheral blood, obtained in the first trimester of pregnancy. Receptors were obtained from a female donor in good health, enrolled as a control in a pregnancy study.

The genes are TRBV6-5 and TRBJ1-1; D unresolved. Trimming left V 6 bases short and J 0 bases short, with 14 bases between. CDR1 and CDR2 from the germline V gene are MNHEY and SVGAGI. The CDR3 totals 15 residues. This CDR3 is CASSPRRNMNTEAFF. CDR3 sequence (DNA): TGTGCCAGCAGCCCCCGCAGGAACATGAACACTGAAGCTTTCTTT.

The rearrangement joins TRBV6-5 to TRBJ1-6; 8 bases align to TRBD1. Germline values: CDR1 MNHEY, CDR2 SVGAGI. The junction had 1 base not matched to a gene; V was cut back by 1 base and J by 8 bases. The CDR3 is 14 residues long. This CDR3 is CASSYLTGDSPLHF. CDR3 nucleotides: TGTGCCAGCAGTTACTTGACAGGGGATTCACCCCTCCACTTT.

The rearrangement links TRBV5-1 to TRBJ1-3, with D possibly matching TRBD1 (6 bases). CDR3 length: 16 residues. V lost 3 bases and J lost 2, with 15 bases in between. Germline values: CDR1 SGHRS, CDR2 YFSETQ. The CDR3 coding sequence is TGCGCCAGCAGCTCCCTTGACAGGTTGGCTGGAAACACCATATATTTT. Translated, it gives CASSSLDRLAGNTIYF. Looking up the rest from reference TRBV5-1 and TRBJ1-3 gives the full variable domain: KAGVTQTPRYLIKTRGQQVTLSCSPISGHRSVSWYQQTPGQGLQFLFEYFSETQRNKGNFPGRFSGRQFSNSRSEMNVSTLELGDSALYLCASSSLDRLAGNTIYFGEGSWLTVV.

J is TRBJ2-3 and V is TRBV6-1, with 11 bases that match TRBD1. There are 15 residues in the CDR3. Trimming at V came to 6 bases and at J to 4 bases, leaving 6 bases not matched to a gene. Per germline, CDR1 MNHNS and CDR2 SASEGT. CDR3 DNA sequence: TGTGCCAGCAGACCGGGACAGGGGGAATCAGATACGCAGTATTTT. As protein: CASRPGQGESDTQYF.

This rearrangement joins TRBV9 to TRBJ2-2; 10 nucleotides line up with TRBD2. Germline lookup yields CDR1 SGDLS and CDR2 YYNGEE. The J segment lost 1 base and the V segment lost 4 bases, leaving 4 bases of the junction unmatched. This CDR3 is 16 amino acids long. The CDR3 region has the DNA TGTGCCAGCAGCCCGCTAGCGGGAGAGAACACCGGGGAGCTGTTTTTT. This translates into CASSPLAGENTGELFF.

The V and J genes are TRBV15 and TRBJ1-5, with D hard to call. The V and J ends lost 0 bases and 3 bases respectively, with 9 bases between them. There are 15 residues in the CDR3. CDR1 LNHNV and CDR2 YYDKDF come from the germline V gene (reference sequence). CDR3 nucleotide sequence: TGTGCCACCAGCAGAGATATGCGTTACAATCAGCCCCAGCATTTT. This translates into CATSRDMRYNQPQHF.

The V call is TRBV5-6, the J call TRBJ1-1; 7 bases are a match to TRBD1. This CDR3 has 14 residues. Trimming at V came to 0 bases and at J to 10 bases, leaving 9 bases not matched to a gene. Germline V CDR1 and CDR2: SGHDT, YYEEEE. The CDR3 here is CASSLATTGDGAFF. In DNA, the CDR3 is TGTGCCAGCAGCTTGGCGACCACAGGGGATGGAGCTTTCTTT.

The chain carries TRBV27 and TRBJ1-2, with 9 positions matching TRBD1. From germline, CDR1 is MNHEY and CDR2 SMNVEV (reference sequence). The CDR3 extends over 15 amino acids. The V gene end was trimmed by 7 bases and the J gene end by 2 bases; junction bases not matched to a gene: 8. The CDR3 nucleotides are TGTGCCAGCACCTCAGGGACAGGGAGAAACTATGGCTACACCTTC. Protein product: CASTSGTGRNYGYTF.

V usage is TRBV28 and J usage is TRBJ1-1; 8 bases are shared with TRBD1. The germline gives CDR1 MDHEN, CDR2 SYDVKM. The CDR3 contains 14 residues. With V trimmed by 5 bases and J by 8 bases, 10 bases remained unmatched. Written as DNA, the CDR3 is TGTGCCAGCAGTGAAACAGGGGGTTCAACCGAAGCTTTCTTT. Protein product: CASSETGGSTEAFF.

The chain is built from TRBV15 and TRBJ2-7; no clear D gene. Germline V gene sequence: CDR1 LNHNV, CDR2 YYDKDF (reference sequence). Trimming left V 3 bases short and J 0 bases short, with 6 bases between. The CDR3 totals 13 residues. CDR3: CATSRGTSYEQYF. The DNA of the CDR3 is TGTGCCACCAGCAGGGGCACCTCCTACGAGCAGTACTTC.